This entry lists 21 T cell receptor beta chains sequenced from one sample in a study of T cell repertoires in cytomegalovirus infection. TCRdb re-analysed the reads in MiXCR, keeping a single row per CDR3 protein. The table shows more than 200,000 distinct CDR3 sequences, with around 9% occurring only once. The sequencing sample was made of PBMCs. All receptors derive from a human donor in good health (CMV status not recorded). Some clones in this sample may be carry-over from other donors' samples.

The sample holds many counts of this clonotype. V is TRBV2 and J is TRBJ1-2; TRBD1 might be the D (5 bases). Trimming removed 3 bases from V and 8 bases from J, with 16 bases in between. This CDR3 is 14 amino acids long. The germline V gene encodes CDR1 SNHLY and CDR2 FYNNEI. The CDR3, as DNA: TGTGCCAGCAGTGAGGCAGGGATCAACGGCGGCTACACCTTC. This encodes CASSEAGINGGYTF.

At least ten counts were recorded for this clonotype. This chain joins TRBV7-2 and TRBJ1-6; 7 nucleotides agree with TRBD1. Germline V gene sequence: CDR1 SGHTA, CDR2 FQGNSA. CDR3 length: 15 residues. After removal of 1 base from V and 10 bases from J, the junction contained 7 bases not matched to a gene. The CDR3 region is CASSLGGQSVSPLHF. CDR3 DNA sequence: TGTGCCAGCAGCTTAGGGGGACAGTCGGTCTCACCCCTCCACTTT.

This clonotype came up many times. At one of its ends the junction is not consistent with the germline gene, which may arise from a read error. The rearrangement joins TRBV7-6 to TRBJ1-1; unclear D gene. This CDR3 is built from 15 residues. Germline V CDR1 and CDR2: SGHVS, FNYEAQ. The CDR3 reads CASSLVQAGNAEAFF. For the CDR3, the DNA is TGTGCCAGCAGCTTAGTTCAGGCCGGGAACGCTGAAGCTTTCTTT.

This clonotype was counted at least ten times. This chain links TRBV7-2 with TRBJ2-2, with D possibly being TRBD1 or TRBD2 (5 bases each). Looked up from germline, CDR1 is SGHTA and CDR2 is FQGNSA. This CDR3 region has 14 residues. V lost 5 bases to trimming and J lost 7 bases, with 14 bases between them. CDR3 nucleotide sequence: TGTGCCAGCAGCACGAGTCAGGGAGTCGGGGAGCTGTTTTTT. It translates to CASSTSQGVGELFF.

There are many counts of this clonotype. The chain couples TRBV7-2 to TRBJ1-1; D may be TRBD1 (5 bases). V lost 5 bases to trimming and J lost 1 base, with 11 bases between them. This CDR3 has 14 amino acids. CDR1 is SGHTA, CDR2 FQGNSA, per germline. CDR3 sequence reads: CASSPEGTNTEAFF. CDR3 DNA sequence: TGTGCCAGCAGCCCGGAGGGGACGAACACTGAAGCTTTCTTT.

V usage is TRBV11-2 and J usage is TRBJ2-7; 11 nucleotides line up with TRBD2. Per the germline V gene, CDR1 is SGHAT and CDR2 is FQNNGV. V trimming: 4 bases; J trimming: 5 bases; junction bases outside the gene matches: 4. This CDR3 is built from 14 residues. The CDR3 DNA reads as TGTGCCAGCAGCTATCGGACTAGCGGGCACGAGCAGTACTTC. Its protein is CASSYRTSGHEQYF. The full variable domain, completed using reference TRBV11-2 and TRBJ2-7, is EAGVAQSPRYKIIEKRQSVAFWCNPISGHATLYWYQQILGQGPKLLIQFQNNGVVDDSQLPKDRFSAERLKGVDSTLKIQPAKLEDSAVYLCASSYRTSGHEQYFGPGTRLTVT.

In this sample, this clonotype is medium-sized. The chain carries TRBV4-2 and TRBJ1-1, with D possibly TRBD1 on 6 matching bases. The CDR3 consists of 15 residues. Trimming took off 1 base at V and 5 bases at J, with 14 bases between the two ends. Germline V CDR1 and CDR2: LGHNA, YNFKEQ. CDR3 bases: TGTGCCAGCAGCCAAGGGGGGTCGACAGGAACTGAAGCTTTCTTT. Protein product: CASSQGGSTGTEAFF.

There are a few counts of this clonotype. This chain links TRBV7-2 with TRBJ2-7, with 7 bases lining up with TRBD1. CDR1 and CDR2 (germline): SGHTA, FQGNSA. Trimming at V came to 7 bases and at J to 5 bases, leaving 5 bases not matched to a gene. The CDR3 spans 12 residues. The CDR3 loop is CASTTDRDEQYF. As DNA, the CDR3 is TGTGCCAGCACCACCGACAGGGACGAGCAGTACTTC.

The chain is built from TRBV11-3 and TRBJ2-7, with 7 bases matching TRBD1. This CDR3 has 17 residues. CDR1 is SGHNT and CDR2 is YENEEA in the germline V gene. The ends lost 3 bases at V and 0 bases at J; junction bases unmatched: 11. The CDR3 sequence: CASSFPWGQTNSYEQYF. The DNA for the CDR3 is TGTGCCAGCAGCTTCCCGTGGGGACAGACGAACTCCTACGAGCAGTACTTC.

The chain couples TRBV7-2 to TRBJ1-2; tentative D call: TRBD1 (6 bases). The CDR3 is made up of 15 amino acids. CDR1 SGHTA and CDR2 FQGNSA come from the germline V gene. V lost 3 bases and J lost 2, with 13 bases in between. As DNA, the CDR3 is TGTGCCAGCAGCTTGGACAGCTCGAGCAACTATGGCTACACCTTC. Protein product: CASSLDSSSNYGYTF.

There are many counts of this clonotype. V and J are TRBV20-1 and TRBJ1-2; D not certain. Looked up from germline, CDR1 is DFQATT and CDR2 is SNEGSKA (reference sequence). The CDR3 extends over 13 amino acids. The V end lost 3 bases, the J end lost 4 bases, and 12 bases lay between the germline ends. CDR3 bases: TGCAGTGCTAGGAAGGTCGGGTCCTATGGCTACACCTTC. It translates to CSARKVGSYGYTF.

The chain uses TRBV7-8 and TRBJ2-1; 8 bases line up with TRBD2. This CDR3 is 17 amino acids long. V was pared by 5 bases and J by 4 bases, with 13 bases of the junction left unmatched. Germline lookup yields CDR1 SGHVS and CDR2 FQNEAQ. The CDR3 spells CASSLAGAGVGYNEQFF. Written as DNA, the CDR3 is TGTGCCAGCAGCCTTGCCGGAGCGGGAGTGGGGTACAATGAGCAGTTCTTC.

The chain recombines TRBV29-1 with TRBJ2-7, with D perhaps given as TRBD1 or TRBD2 (5 bases each). V shed 3 bases and J shed 2 bases, with 17 bases lying between them. The CDR3 runs 15 residues. Germline-derived CDR1 and CDR2 are SQVTM and ANQGSEA. The CDR3 loop reads CSVDGVWGSAYEQYF. In DNA, the CDR3 is TGCAGCGTTGACGGGGTCTGGGGGAGCGCCTACGAGCAGTACTTC.

A few counts support this clonotype. The chain carries TRBV20-1 and TRBJ2-7; TRBD1 matches 11 bases. Germline values: CDR1 DFQATT, CDR2 SNEGSKA (reference sequence). Losses at the gene ends were 3 bases for V and 7 bases for J; bases not matched to a gene: 11. The CDR3 spans 15 residues. In nucleotides, the CDR3 is TGCAGTGCTAGCGACTCGGACAGGGGGCGAAGAGAGCAGTACTTC. It translates to CSASDSDRGRREQYF.

This clonotype was observed many times. V usage is TRBV5-1 and J usage is TRBJ1-2; D may be TRBD1 (5 bases). V was trimmed by 4 bases and J by 6 bases, leaving 19 bases between them. Germline V CDR1 and CDR2: SGHRS, YFSETQ. The CDR3 spans 15 residues. Here the CDR3 reads CASSPVVGRSDGYTF. In nucleotides, the CDR3 is TGCGCCAGCAGCCCGGTAGTGGGACGGTCCGATGGCTACACCTTC. Variable domain in full (rest from reference TRBV5-1 and TRBJ1-2): KAGVTQTPRYLIKTRGQQVTLSCSPISGHRSVSWYQQTPGQGLQFLFEYFSETQRNKGNFPGRFSGRQFSNSRSEMNVSTLELGDSALYLCASSPVVGRSDGYTFGSGTRLTVV.

This clonotype was recorded at least ten times. The CDR3 DNA sequence: TGTGCCAGCAGCTTGAGAGTACAGGGGACTGAAGCTTTCTTT. This sequence encodes CASSLRVQGTEAFF. The rearrangement uses TRBV7-2 and TRBJ1-1, with TRBD1 identical over 7 bases. The junction had 6 bases not matched to a gene; V was cut back by 3 bases and J by 5 bases. The germline V gene has CDR1 SGHTA and CDR2 FQGNSA. This CDR3 comprises 14 residues. Looking up the rest from reference TRBV7-2 and TRBJ1-1 gives the full variable domain: GAGVSQSPSNKVTEKGKDVELRCDPISGHTALYWYRQSLGQGLEFLIYFQGNSAPDKSGLPSDRFSAERTGGSVSTLTIQRTQQEDSAVYLCASSLRVQGTEAFFGQGTRLTVV.

The table lists this clonotype with many counts. This chain links TRBV7-9 with TRBJ1-5; D uncertain. The CDR3 runs to 14 residues. The V and J ends lost 4 bases and 7 bases respectively, with 14 bases between them. Germline V CDR1 and CDR2: SEHNR, FQNEAQ (reference sequence). The CDR3 protein is CASSYDGLRQPQHF. The CDR3 DNA reads TGTGCCAGCAGCTACGACGGGCTGCGGCAGCCCCAGCATTTT.

This clonotype was counted ten times or more. The gene calls are TRBV19 and TRBJ1-6; the D is unclear. The CDR3 has 13 residues. Looked up from germline, CDR1 is LNHDA and CDR2 is SQIVND (reference sequence). The V and J ends lost 7 bases and 7 bases respectively, with 11 bases between them. The CDR3 loop reads CASIRDPNSPLHF. For the CDR3, the DNA is TGTGCCAGTATCCGGGATCCAAATTCACCCCTCCACTTT.

The V call is TRBV19, the J call TRBJ2-7; D may be TRBD1 (6 bases). Trimming cost V 1 base and J 6 bases, with 10 bases left between them. CDR1 is LNHDA and CDR2 is SQIVND in the germline V gene (reference sequence). The CDR3 has 13 amino acids. The CDR3, as DNA: TGTGCCAGTAGTATAGTTGCGACAGGCGAGCAGTACTTC. Protein: CASSIVATGEQYF.

The rearrangement links TRBV19 to TRBJ2-3; 7 bases match TRBD2. CDR3 size: 16 residues. Unmatched junction bases numbered 16, after V lost 5 bases and J lost 8 bases. Germline assignment: CDR1 LNHDA and CDR2 SQIVND (reference sequence). The CDR3, as DNA: TGTGCCAGTAGTCGCCCCGGGGACTCGGGGGGTGGTACGCAGTATTTT. Encoded protein: CASSRPGDSGGGTQYF.

This rearrangement joins TRBV28 to TRBJ2-1; TRBD1 matches 10 bases. J was trimmed by 7 bases and V by 4 bases; bases with no gene match: 10. Germline V gene data show CDR1 as MDHEN and CDR2 as SYDVKM. CDR3 length: 16 residues. The CDR3 DNA follows: TGTGCCAGCAGTTCCTCCGGGACAGGGGAGGGGAATGAGCAGTTCTTC. Translation: CASSSSGTGEGNEQFF.